Shown below are 8 T cell receptor beta chains from a single sample sequenced in a study of cytomegalovirus exposure and HLA in healthy donors. PCR used 60 Vbeta primers and 13 Jbeta primers. Sequencing used immunoSEQ multiplex PCR; TCRdb keeps in-frame clones, though not all of them. The sample has 150,000 to 200,000 clones; roughly 80% are singletons. The sample taken for sequencing was PBMCs. Receptors originate from a female donor in good health and CMV-seronegative.

The rearrangement uses TRBV6-5 and TRBJ2-3, with 9 bases lining up with TRBD1. The CDR3 contains 15 residues. Trimming removed 5 bases from V and 4 bases from J; junction bases left unmatched: 7. Germline CDR1 is MNHEY and CDR2 is SVGAGI. The CDR3 protein is CASSKWDRAADTQYF. The DNA of the CDR3 is TGTGCCAGCAGTAAATGGGACAGGGCCGCAGATACGCAGTATTTT.

The J gene is TRBJ1-5, the V gene TRBV5-4; D may be TRBD1 (6 bases). This CDR3 has 12 amino acids. CDR1 and CDR2 from the germline V gene are SGHNT and YYREEE (reference sequence). The V gene lost 3 bases and the J gene lost 8 bases, with 9 bases spanning the gap. CDR3 coding DNA: TGTGCCAGCAGCTCCCCAGGGGAGCCCCAGCATTTT. This gives the protein CASSSPGEPQHF.

The chain joins TRBV5-1 to TRBJ2-2; 7 bases match TRBD1. With 1 base clipped from V and 4 bases from J, the junction kept 1 base outside the gene matches. The CDR3 sequence is 14 residues long. CDR1 is SGHRS and CDR2 is YFSETQ in the germline V gene. CDR3 sequence reads: CASSLSGGTGELFF. In DNA form, the CDR3 reads TGCGCCAGCAGCTTGTCAGGGGGCACCGGGGAGCTGTTTTTT.

This clone was recorded only once. V gene TRBV5-4 combines with J gene TRBJ2-3, with 8 bases lining up with TRBD2. Per germline, CDR1 SGHNT and CDR2 YYREEE (reference sequence). V was pared by 0 bases and J by 4 bases, with 10 bases of the junction left unmatched. The CDR3 runs 17 residues. CDR3 bases: TGTGCCAGCAGCTTGGACCTACTAGCGGATCTCGCAGATACGCAGTATTTT. This translates into CASSLDLLADLADTQYF.

This clone was found once. V is TRBV21-1 and J is TRBJ1-6; TRBD1 is the table's D call and was not checked against the DNA. TRBV21-1 is annotated as a pseudogene. The CDR3 spans 17 residues. DNA for the CDR3: TGTGCCAGCAGCTCTTCTCTGGGGCGGCTAGACGGTTCACCCCTCCACTTT. Translating gives CASSSSLGRLDGSPLHF.

This chain joins TRBV30 and TRBJ1-6; tentatively, D is TRBD1 (6 bases). V was cut by 0 bases and J by 10 bases, with 19 bases left in between. This CDR3 contains 16 residues. Germline V gene data show CDR1 as GTSNPN and CDR2 as SVGIG (reference sequence). CDR3 residues: CAWSVLWGQGDSPLHF. The CDR3 nucleotides read TGTGCCTGGAGTGTTTTGTGGGGGCAGGGAGACTCACCCCTCCACTTT.

CDR3 nucleotide sequence: TGTGCCTGGAGTAAAGGGGTCTATGGCTACACCTTC. Amino acid sequence: CAWSKGVYGYTF. J is TRBJ1-2 and V is TRBV30, with a possible D match to TRBD1 (5 bases). Germline V gene lookup returns CDR1 GTSNPN and CDR2 SVGIG (reference sequence). The CDR3 runs 12 residues. The V end lost 2 bases, the J end lost 4 bases, and 8 bases lay between the germline ends.

The V gene is TRBV12-5, the J gene TRBJ2-3; no clear D. Germline V gene lookup returns CDR1 LGHNT and CDR2 FRNRAP. V lost 1 base and J 5 bases, leaving 7 bases between the germline ends. This CDR3 spans 13 amino acids. This CDR3 reads CASGLGTGDTQYF. The DNA for the CDR3 is TGTGCTAGTGGTTTGGGCACCGGAGATACGCAGTATTTT.